This passage covers 8 T cell receptor beta chains from one sample sequenced in a study of cytotoxic CD8 clonotypes in ibrutinib-treated CLL. Data came from immunoSEQ multiplex PCR; TCRdb stores just in-frame clones and leaves some out. The repertoire has 90,000 to 150,000 clones, roughly 57% of them found once; the top ten carry more than 35%. Source: PBMCs, taken after 24 months of ibrutinib treatment. The receptors here all came from a human donor with chronic lymphocytic leukemia.

This rearrangement joins TRBV5-1 to TRBJ2-5; 9 bases fit TRBD2. V shed 0 bases, J shed 4 bases, and the junction held 7 bases outside the gene matches. The CDR3 covers 16 residues. CDR1 is SGHRS, CDR2 YFSETQ, per germline. The CDR3 region is CASSLGGLATGETQYF. The CDR3 DNA reads as TGCGCCAGCAGCTTGGGGGGACTAGCTACTGGAGAGACCCAGTACTTC.

The sample holds a few counts of this clone. J is TRBJ1-6 and V is TRBV30; D call uncertain. The V end lost 4 bases, the J end lost 14 bases, and 15 bases lay between the germline ends. CDR3 length: 12 residues. Germline CDR1 and CDR2: GTSNPN and SVGIG (reference sequence). The CDR3 DNA follows: TGTGCCTGGACCCGCCCTTCGGAAGCCCTCCACTTT. It is translated as CAWTRPSEALHF.

The chain has TRBV2 and TRBJ2-2; D remains ambiguous. V shed 6 bases and J shed 6 bases, with 14 bases lying between them. Germline values: CDR1 SNHLY, CDR2 FYNNEI. CDR3 size: 14 residues. CDR3 coding DNA: TGTGCCAGCAGAGACTCAAGAAGCCCCGGGGAGCTGTTTTTT. Its protein product is CASRDSRSPGELFF.

V is TRBV4-2 and J is TRBJ1-4, with 7 nucleotides matching TRBD1. J lost 5 bases, V lost 5 bases, and 17 bases had no gene match. The CDR3 extends over 18 amino acids. CDR1 LGHNA and CDR2 YNFKEQ come from the germline V gene. In DNA, the CDR3 is TGTGCCAGCAGCTTGGTCCGACAGGGAAGAATTACAAATGAAAAACTGTTTTTT. It encodes CASSLVRQGRITNEKLFF.

CDR3: CASSTVGGGTDTQYF. In DNA, the CDR3 is TGTGCCAGCAGCACGGTGGGGGGAGGCACAGATACGCAGTATTTT. The chain carries TRBV7-2 and TRBJ2-3; D possibly corresponds to TRBD2 (6 bases). Deletions cut 5 bases from V and 1 base from J, with 13 bases between. Germline CDR1 SGHTA, CDR2 FQGNSA. The CDR3 spans 15 residues.

The J gene is TRBJ2-1, the V gene TRBV2; maybe TRBD1 (6 bases). Trimming pared 11 bases from V and 0 bases from J, leaving 11 bases between. The CDR3 covers 13 residues. Germline CDR1 and CDR2: SNHLY and FYNNEI. This chain's CDR3 is CALRTVSYNEQFF. CDR3 DNA: TGTGCCCTCCGGACAGTCTCCTACAATGAGCAGTTCTTC.

The rearrangement joins TRBV25-1 to TRBJ1-4, with a weak D call TRBD1 (5 bases). Germline V gives CDR1 MGHDK, CDR2 SYGVNS. The V end was cut by 0 bases, the J end by 5 bases, with 16 bases between. The CDR3 runs to 17 residues. The CDR3 reads CASSEYIGTVCNEKLFF. The DNA for the CDR3 is TGTGCCAGCAGTGAATATATAGGGACGGTTTGCAATGAAAAACTGTTTTTT. Full variable domain (missing parts from reference TRBV25-1 and TRBJ1-4): EADIYQTPRYLVIGTGKKITLECSQTMGHDKMYWYQQDPGMELHLIHYSYGVNSTEKGDLSSESTVSRIRTEHFPLTLESARPSHTSQYLCASSEYIGTVCNEKLFFGSGTQLSVL.

The V gene is TRBV6-5, the J gene TRBJ1-2, with TRBD1 matching 7 bases. Trimming at V came to 6 bases and at J to 4 bases, leaving 8 bases not matched to a gene. The CDR3 totals 14 residues. Germline V gives CDR1 MNHEY, CDR2 SVGAGI. CDR3 coding DNA: TGTGCCAGCAGACGAGGGGGCGCGGGCTATGGCTACACCTTC. Translated: CASRRGGAGYGYTF.